These 23 T cell receptor beta chains share one sample of origin, sequenced in a study of molecular identifiers for immune sequencing clone quantification. TCRdb recomputed calls from the PCR reads with MiXCR, one row per CDR3 protein. The sample carries approximately 630,000 distinct CDR3 sequences, about 25% recorded once. Sequenced sample: naive CD8+ T cells from blood, with Jurkat cell RNA spiked in. Indicated subset: FACS-sorted CD8+CD4-CCR7+CD45RA+ naive T cells. These receptors all come from a human donor in good health. Some libraries in this study had Jurkat cell RNA spiked in.

This clonotype has at least ten counts. This chain links TRBV6-5 with TRBJ2-1; D is tentatively TRBD1 or TRBD2 (5 bases each). The V end lost 2 bases, the J end lost 6 bases, and 11 bases lay between the germline ends. The V gene's germline CDR1 is MNHEY and CDR2 SVGAGI. This CDR3 is 14 amino acids long. This CDR3 reads CASSYRGGRNEQFF. The CDR3 region has the DNA TGTGCCAGCAGTTACCGGGGCGGACGCAATGAGCAGTTCTTC.

In the case of this clonotype: The missing conserved phenylalanine or tryptophan at the end of this CDR3 makes a read error likely. This chain connects TRBV14 to TRBJ1-3; unclear D gene. The CDR3 spans 14 residues. Deletions cut 3 bases from V and 0 bases from J, with 6 bases between. Germline V gene data show CDR1 as SGHDN and CDR2 as FVKESK. The CDR3 protein is CASSQGGSGNTIYL. CDR3 DNA: TGTGCCAGCAGCCAGGGAGGCTCTGGAAACACCATATATCTT.

The gene calls are TRBV27 and TRBJ1-4, with a tentative D call TRBD1 (6 bases). Germline lookup yields CDR1 MNHEY and CDR2 SMNVEV (reference sequence). The CDR3 runs 15 residues. Trimming cost V 4 bases and J 7 bases, with 16 bases left between them. The CDR3 protein is CASSSRTPRGEKLFF. Here the CDR3 DNA reads TGTGCCAGCAGTTCCCGGACCCCCAGGGGTGAAAAACTGTTTTTT.

The gene calls are TRBV6-5 and TRBJ1-5; TRBD1 matches at 7 bases. CDR1 and CDR2 from the germline V gene are MNHEY and SVGAGI. There are 13 residues in the CDR3. Unmatched junction bases numbered 4, after V lost 8 bases and J lost 3 bases. In DNA form, the CDR3 reads TGTGCCAGCCAGACAGGGTACAATCAGCCCCAGCATTTT. Translating it yields CASQTGYNQPQHF.

The rearrangement links TRBV7-6 to TRBJ1-2; D perhaps matches TRBD1 (6 bases). Germline V CDR1 and CDR2: SGHVS, FNYEAQ. Trimming cost V 1 base and J 4 bases, with 19 bases left between them. The length of the CDR3 is 17 residues. The CDR3 spells CASSLDKQGPSGYGYTF. CDR3 sequence (DNA): TGTGCCAGCAGCTTAGACAAACAGGGCCCGTCGGGCTATGGCTACACCTTC.

The table lists this clonotype with many counts. This sequence joins TRBV6-5 and TRBJ1-1; D call uncertain. Germline assignment: CDR1 MNHEY and CDR2 SVGAGI. The CDR3 extends over 13 amino acids. V lost 5 bases and J lost 0, with 7 bases in between. CDR3 nucleotides: TGTGCCAGCAGTACGGCTATGAACACTGAAGCTTTCTTT. This translates into CASSTAMNTEAFF.

On this clonotype: A read error may explain this, as a much larger clone is one base away. The V gene is TRBV6-5, the J gene TRBJ2-3; no reliable D call. Germline CDR1 MNHEY, CDR2 SVGAGI. The CDR3 sequence is 14 residues long. This CDR3 reads CASSYGRRPDTQNF. The CDR3 DNA reads as TGTGCCAGCAGTTACGGTCGTCGGCCAGATACGCAGAATTTT.

This clonotype is a singleton in its sample. A much larger clone sits a single nucleotide away, making a read error possible. The chain has TRBV27 and TRBJ1-5; perhaps TRBD1 as D (6 bases). Germline CDR1 reads MNHEY; CDR2 reads SMNVEV (reference sequence). The CDR3 spans 16 residues. V lost 5 bases and J 5 bases, leaving 19 bases between the germline ends. The CDR3 coding sequence is TGTGCCAGCAGTCCAGAAGGGCCAGGGGCGGATCAGCCCCAGCATTTT. It translates to CASSPEGPGADQPQHF.

The chain employs TRBV14 and TRBJ2-1; 8 bases line up with TRBD2. The CDR3 covers 19 residues. Germline CDR1 and CDR2: SGHDN and FVKESK. V dropped 2 bases and J dropped 4; count of bases not matched to a gene: 16. CDR3 nucleotides: TGTGCCAGCAGCCAATTTCCGCAGAGGACACTAGCGGATTACAATGAGCAGTTCTTC. Translated, it gives CASSQFPQRTLADYNEQFF.

This clonotype was seen many times. This sequence joins TRBV5-1 and TRBJ2-7; D may be TRBD2 (5 bases). Trimming removed 0 bases from V and 2 bases from J, with 15 bases in between. This CDR3 contains 16 residues. Germline CDR1 is SGHRS and CDR2 is YFSETQ. The CDR3 DNA reads TGCGCCAGCAGCTTGGAGGTGCGCGGGCCGACCTACGAGCAGTACTTC. It codes for CASSLEVRGPTYEQYF. Supplemented by reference TRBV5-1 and TRBJ2-7, the full variable domain reads KAGVTQTPRYLIKTRGQQVTLSCSPISGHRSVSWYQQTPGQGLQFLFEYFSETQRNKGNFPGRFSGRQFSNSRSEMNVSTLELGDSALYLCASSLEVRGPTYEQYFGPGTRLTVT.

This chain uses TRBV19 with TRBJ1-1, with D hard to call. V was clipped by 3 bases and J by 1 base, with 9 bases between them. The CDR3 runs to 14 residues. CDR1 and CDR2 from the germline V gene are LNHDA and SQIVND (reference sequence). This CDR3 reads CASSMSYGNTEAFF. The CDR3 coding sequence is TGTGCCAGTAGTATGTCTTACGGGAACACTGAAGCTTTCTTT. Drawing the rest from reference TRBV19 and TRBJ1-1, the complete variable domain is DGGITQSPKYLFRKEGQNVTLSCEQNLNHDAMYWYRQDPGQGLRLIYYSQIVNDFQKGDIAEGYSVSREKKESFPLTVTSAQKNPTAFYLCASSMSYGNTEAFFGQGTRLTVV.

V and J are TRBV2 and TRBJ1-4; D not certain. V shed 4 bases and J shed 2 bases, with 11 bases lying between them. Germline V gene sequence: CDR1 SNHLY, CDR2 FYNNEI. The CDR3 spans 15 residues. The chain's CDR3 is CASSVGLQTNEKLFF. Here the CDR3 DNA reads TGTGCCAGCAGTGTAGGTTTGCAGACTAATGAAAAACTGTTTTTT.

This clonotype turned up a few times. This chain uses TRBV4-1 with TRBJ1-1, with D maybe TRBD1 (6 bases). The CDR3 has 12 amino acids. V lost 4 bases to trimming and J lost 8 bases, with 11 bases between them. Germline V lookup: CDR1 MGHRA, CDR2 YSYEKL. Written as DNA, the CDR3 is TGCGCCAGCAGCCTCCCCGACAGGGAAGCTTTCTTT. Its protein is CASSLPDREAFF.

Concerning this clonotype: A junction end diverges from the germline sequence, so it may reflect a read error. This chain uses TRBV7-9 with TRBJ1-2; D is unresolved. Germline CDR1 is SEHNR and CDR2 is FQNEAQ (reference sequence). The CDR3 sequence is 13 residues long. CDR3 residues: CAGSSHPLLGYTF. The CDR3, as DNA: TGTGCCGGCAGCTCGCACCCCCTTCTTGGCTACACCTTC.

The chain recombines TRBV2 with TRBJ2-1; TRBD2 might be the D (5 bases). The CDR3 sequence is 16 residues long. V dropped 7 bases and J dropped 4 bases, with 20 bases sitting between them. Germline lookup yields CDR1 SNHLY and CDR2 FYNNEI. The CDR3 is CASIARVTEDYNEQFF. The CDR3 DNA sequence: TGTGCCAGCATCGCGAGGGTGACGGAAGATTACAATGAGCAGTTCTTC.

A note on this clonotype: It may be a read error: a sequence one base away is much more abundant. This chain joins TRBV9 and TRBJ2-2; D ambiguous. The CDR3 length is 13 residues. V was trimmed by 4 bases and J by 6 bases, leaving 10 bases between them. CDR1 and CDR2 (germline): SGDLS, YYNGEE. The CDR3: CASSHDDPGELFF. The CDR3 bases are TGTGCCAGCAGCCATGACGATCCCGGGGAGCTGTTTTTT.

This clonotype was detected once. A read error may be the cause here, since a much bigger clone is one base away. This rearrangement joins TRBV20-1 to TRBJ2-3; 12 bases match TRBD1. This CDR3 spans 18 amino acids. Per the germline V gene, CDR1 is DFQATT and CDR2 is SNEGSKA (reference sequence). The CDR3 region is CSAGDIGTGGPRADTQYF. The CDR3 DNA follows: TGCAGTGCTGGAGATATCGGGACAGGGGGCCCAAGGGCAGATACGCAGTATTTT.

At least ten counts were recorded for this clonotype. The CDR3 DNA reads as TGTGCCACCCATGGGGGGGCTGATCAGCCCCAGCATTTT. Protein product: CATHGGADQPQHF. The chain has TRBV24-1 and TRBJ1-5, with D possibly TRBD1 on 6 matching bases. The CDR3 contains 13 residues. Deletions cut 9 bases from V and 5 bases from J, with 13 bases between. Per the germline V gene, CDR1 is KGHDR and CDR2 is SFDVKD.

This sequence joins TRBV4-3 and TRBJ2-3; 11 nucleotides align to TRBD1. The trim removed 1 base at V and 7 bases at J, leaving 7 bases unmatched. The CDR3 has 16 amino acids. Germline V gives CDR1 LGHNA, CDR2 YSLEER. Here the CDR3 reads CASSQGRGQGANTQYF. In DNA form, the CDR3 reads TGCGCCAGCAGCCAAGGTAGAGGACAGGGGGCGAATACGCAGTATTTT.

Worth noting for this clonotype: Compared with germline, one end of the junction differs, possibly owing to a read error. This chain connects TRBV5-8 to TRBJ2-7, with TRBD1 matching over 11 bases. This CDR3 has 14 amino acids. Germline-derived CDR1 and CDR2 are SGHTS and YDEGEE. CDR3 region: CASSIGQGAYEQHF. The CDR3 DNA is TGTGCCAGCAGCATAGGACAGGGGGCCTACGAGCAGCACTTC.

This chain joins TRBV12-3 or TRBV12-4 and TRBJ1-1; unclear D gene. The V end was cut by 7 bases, the J end by 5 bases, with 17 bases between. The CDR3 covers 14 residues. CDR3 protein: CASTLTAPGTEAFF. In DNA, the CDR3 is TGTGCCAGCACCTTAACCGCGCCGGGGACTGAAGCTTTCTTT.

There are many counts of this clonotype. The rearrangement links TRBV6-2 or TRBV6-3 to TRBJ2-1; 14 bases are a match to TRBD2. This CDR3 is 15 amino acids long. V dropped 2 bases and J dropped 9; count of bases not matched to a gene: 3. The germline gives CDR1 MNHEY, CDR2 SVGEGT. Here the CDR3 DNA reads TGTGCCAGCAGTTACCCGGGACTAGCGGGAGTTGAGCAGTTCTTC. It is translated as CASSYPGLAGVEQFF.

This clonotype was counted many times. The chain employs TRBV4-3 and TRBJ1-2; tentative D call: TRBD1 (5 bases). The germline V gene has CDR1 LGHNA and CDR2 YSLEER. The CDR3 sequence is 15 residues long. V lost 0 bases, J lost 4 bases, and 12 bases lay in between. The CDR3 sequence: CASSQDRTGAYGYTF. CDR3 DNA: TGCGCCAGCAGCCAAGATCGAACAGGTGCCTATGGCTACACCTTC.